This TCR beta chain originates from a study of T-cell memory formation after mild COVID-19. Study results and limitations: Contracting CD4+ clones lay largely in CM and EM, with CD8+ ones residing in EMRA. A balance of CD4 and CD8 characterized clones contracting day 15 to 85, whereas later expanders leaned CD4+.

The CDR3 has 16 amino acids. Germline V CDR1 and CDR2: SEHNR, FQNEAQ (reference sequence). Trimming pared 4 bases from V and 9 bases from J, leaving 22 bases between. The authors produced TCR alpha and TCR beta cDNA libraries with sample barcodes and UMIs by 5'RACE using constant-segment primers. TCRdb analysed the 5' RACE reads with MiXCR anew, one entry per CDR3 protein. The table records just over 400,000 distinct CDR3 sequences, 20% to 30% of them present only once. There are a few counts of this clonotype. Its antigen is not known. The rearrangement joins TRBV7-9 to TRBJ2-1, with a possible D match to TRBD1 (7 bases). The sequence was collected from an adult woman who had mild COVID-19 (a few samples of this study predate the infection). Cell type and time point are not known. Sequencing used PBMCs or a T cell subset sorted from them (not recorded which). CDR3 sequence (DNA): TGTGCCAGCAGCTCCCCAGGGGGAGGCAAATCGGGTGAGCAGTTCTTC. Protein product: CASSSPGGGKSGEQFF.